These 29 T cell receptor beta chains share one sample of origin, sequenced in a study of blood T cell repertoires in COVID-19. Only in-frame clones appear in the TCRdb table, and some are missing; sequencing was by immunoSEQ multiplex PCR. The table shows about 120,000 clones, with around 82% occurring only once. The sequenced sample consisted of peripheral blood. The receptors stem from a human donor in a cohort sampled during active COVID-19.

This chain connects TRBV6-2 or TRBV6-3 to TRBJ2-1; 14 positions agree with TRBD2. Germline V gives CDR1 MNHEY, CDR2 SVGEGT. This CDR3 has 19 residues. Trimming took 0 bases from V and 9 from J; bases not matched to a gene: 13. The CDR3 nucleotides are TGTGCCAGCAGTTACTCGCCGCCTGGACTAGCGGGGGGTCATGGTGAGCAGTTCTTC. Translating it yields CASSYSPPGLAGGHGEQFF.

The chain employs TRBV11-3 and TRBJ2-1; 14 nucleotides align to TRBD2. The germline gives CDR1 SGHNT, CDR2 YENEEA. With V trimmed by 4 bases and J by 5 bases, 4 bases remained unmatched. The CDR3 runs to 16 residues. CDR3 coding DNA: TGTGCCAGCAGCTCCCTGGGACTAGCGGGGGACAATGAGCAGTTCTTC. Translating gives CASSSLGLAGDNEQFF.

The V gene is TRBV13, the J gene TRBJ2-3; D is perhaps TRBD2 (6 bases). The CDR3 spans 14 residues. Trimming took 3 bases from V and 2 from J, leaving 9 bases between them. Germline V lookup: CDR1 PRHDT, CDR2 FYEKMQ (reference sequence). The CDR3 spells CASSFGLTTDTQYF. The DNA for the CDR3 is TGTGCCAGCAGCTTCGGACTAACCACAGATACGCAGTATTTT.

The CDR3 protein is CASSLGDSSYGYTF. The CDR3 nucleotides are TGTGCCAGCAGCTTGGGTGACAGTAGCTATGGCTACACCTTC. This chain connects TRBV13 to TRBJ1-2; TRBD1 is a possible D gene (5 bases). V dropped 3 bases and J dropped 4 bases, with 12 bases sitting between them. Germline V lookup: CDR1 PRHDT, CDR2 FYEKMQ (reference sequence). CDR3 size: 14 residues. The full variable domain, rest sourced from reference TRBV13 and TRBJ1-2, is AAGVIQSPRHLIKEKRETATLKCYPIPRHDTVYWYQQGPGQDPQFLISFYEKMQSDKGSIPDRFSAQQFSDYHSELNMSSLELGDSALYFCASSLGDSSYGYTFGSGTRLTVV.

This clone was recorded once. Within the sample, other DNA sequences also encode this same CDR3. This chain joins TRBV7-2 and TRBJ2-1, with a tentative D call TRBD2 (7 bases). Germline CDR1 and CDR2: SGHTA and FQGNSA. The V end lost 0 bases, the J end lost 2 bases, and 8 bases lay between the germline ends. The CDR3 has 15 residues. The CDR3 here is CASSLAGGAYNEQFF. For the CDR3, the DNA is TGTGCCAGCAGCTTAGCAGGGGGGGCCTACAATGAGCAGTTCTTC.

The gene calls are TRBV19 and TRBJ1-2; D is possibly TRBD1 (5 bases). The length of the CDR3 is 15 residues. V was trimmed by 6 bases and J by 0 bases, leaving 14 bases between them. Germline V gene lookup returns CDR1 LNHDA and CDR2 SQIVND (reference sequence). DNA of the CDR3: TGTGCCAGTAGGGTCTTACTGACAGCTAACTATGGCTACACCTTC. Its protein product is CASRVLLTANYGYTF. Full variable domain (rest looked up from reference TRBV19 and TRBJ1-2): DGGITQSPKYLFRKEGQNVTLSCEQNLNHDAMYWYRQDPGQGLRLIYYSQIVNDFQKGDIAEGYSVSREKKESFPLTVTSAQKNPTAFYLCASRVLLTANYGYTFGSGTRLTVV.

In regard to this clone: Its ends do not fully match the called genes, so a read error is possible. This sample also contains other DNA sequences that code for the same CDR3. J is TRBJ1-1 and V is TRBV5-1; possible D gene TRBD1, 5 bases. Germline CDR1 is SGHRS and CDR2 is YFSETQ. The CDR3 is 15 residues long. The CDR3 bases are TGCGCCAGCAGCCCCGGGGGACGGACCTACACCGAAGCTTTCTTT. Protein: CASSPGGRTYTEAFF.

The CDR3 spells CASSQGRGEPQHF. As DNA, the CDR3 is TGTGCCAGCAGCCAAGGCCGGGGTGAGCCCCAGCATTTT. V gene TRBV3-1 (or the pseudogene TRBV3-2) combines with J gene TRBJ1-5; no clear D gene. The length of the CDR3 is 13 residues. V was pared by 1 base and J by 8 bases, with 9 bases between. Germline V gene sequence: CDR1 LGHDT, CDR2 YNNKEL (reference sequence).

V and J are TRBV14 and TRBJ1-3, with D unresolved. V gave up 4 bases and J gave up 0 bases, with 4 bases separating them. Germline V gene data show CDR1 as SGHDN and CDR2 as FVKESK. The CDR3 spans 13 residues. This CDR3 reads CASSPSSGNTIYF. The CDR3 DNA reads as TGTGCCAGCAGCCCCAGCTCTGGAAACACCATATATTTT.

The V gene is TRBV7-2, the J gene TRBJ1-4; perhaps TRBD1 as D (6 bases). Per the germline V gene, CDR1 is SGHTA and CDR2 is FQGNSA. The V gene lost 5 bases and the J gene lost 7 bases, with 14 bases spanning the gap. The CDR3 is 14 residues long. The CDR3 protein is CASSPTGRREKLFF. The CDR3 DNA is TGTGCCAGCAGCCCTACAGGGAGACGTGAAAAACTGTTTTTT.

This clone has just one count. Other DNA sequences in this specimen translate into the identical CDR3. The chain employs TRBV7-2 and TRBJ1-5; TRBD1 might be the D (6 bases). Trimming took 5 bases from V and 2 from J, leaving 13 bases between them. The CDR3 consists of 15 residues. Germline CDR1 is SGHTA and CDR2 is FQGNSA. Written as DNA, the CDR3 is TGTGCCAGCAGCCTCCAACAGGGCGGCAATCAGCCCCAGCATTTT. This encodes CASSLQQGGNQPQHF.

The chain joins TRBV7-9 to TRBJ1-4; 8 nucleotides match TRBD1. Losses at the gene ends were 6 bases for V and 7 bases for J; bases not matched to a gene: 7. The CDR3 spans 14 residues. From germline, CDR1 is SEHNR and CDR2 FQNEAQ (reference sequence). DNA of the CDR3: TGTGCCAGCAGTCTCAGGGGGCTCGGTGAAAAACTGTTTTTT. It codes for CASSLRGLGEKLFF.

The V call is TRBV27, the J call TRBJ2-7, with D perhaps matching TRBD1 (6 bases). CDR1 is MNHEY, CDR2 SMNVEV, per germline (reference sequence). The CDR3 runs to 15 residues. Trimming stripped 8 bases from V and 4 bases from J, with 21 bases between. The CDR3 nucleotides read TGTGCCAGCGCCCTACTACCCGGACAGCTTTACGAGCAGTACTTC. Translation: CASALLPGQLYEQYF.

The V and J genes are TRBV18 and TRBJ2-3, with TRBD2 identical over 10 bases. Unmatched junction bases numbered 11, after V lost 4 bases and J lost 10 bases. This CDR3 comprises 15 residues. CDR1 is KGHSH, CDR2 LQKENI, per germline. CDR3 protein: CASSRGPSGGHPQYF. The CDR3 DNA is TGTGCCAGCTCACGGGGGCCTAGCGGGGGCCATCCGCAGTATTTT.

V usage is TRBV6-2 or TRBV6-3 and J usage is TRBJ2-2; 8 nucleotides align to TRBD2. The CDR3 sequence is 15 residues long. Trimming at V came to 4 bases and at J to 6 bases, leaving 7 bases not matched to a gene. Germline V CDR1 and CDR2: MNHEY, SVGEGT. This CDR3 is CASSLFGGAAGELFF. DNA for the CDR3: TGTGCCAGCAGTTTATTCGGGGGGGCAGCCGGGGAGCTGTTTTTT.

The chain combines TRBV5-6 with TRBJ1-1; D is uncertain. V was trimmed by 0 bases and J by 1 base, leaving 13 bases between them. The CDR3 consists of 16 residues. Looked up from germline, CDR1 is SGHDT and CDR2 is YYEEEE. CDR3 coding DNA: TGTGCCAGCAGCTTGGTGCCTCGGGGAGGGAACACTGAAGCTTTCTTT. It specifies CASSLVPRGGNTEAFF.

The V and J genes are TRBV5-1 and TRBJ1-4; D is unresolved. With 4 bases removed from V and 0 bases from J, the gap between germline ends came to 7 bases. Germline V gene sequence: CDR1 SGHRS, CDR2 YFSETQ. CDR3 length: 14 amino acids. The CDR3 coding sequence is TGCGCCAGCAGCCGGGGAGCAACTAATGAAAAACTGTTTTTT. Protein product: CASSRGATNEKLFF.

The V call is TRBV28, the J call TRBJ1-1, with D possibly being TRBD1 (6 bases). The CDR3 has 15 amino acids. Trimming took 7 bases from V and 3 from J, leaving 18 bases between them. Germline V gives CDR1 MDHEN, CDR2 SYDVKM. The CDR3 sequence: CASIPGQSTDTEAFF. In DNA, the CDR3 is TGTGCCAGCATACCGGGACAATCTACGGACACTGAAGCTTTCTTT.

The CDR3 nucleotides read TGCGCCAGCAGCCAAGGCTTCCATGAGAATTCACCCCTCCACTTT. The encoded protein is CASSQGFHENSPLHF. The chain uses TRBV4-3 and TRBJ1-6; D ambiguous. From germline, CDR1 is LGHNA and CDR2 YSLEER. V lost 1 base to trimming and J lost 7 bases, with 11 bases between them. This CDR3 has 15 amino acids.

The chain has TRBV29-1 and TRBJ2-5, with 8 bases identical to TRBD2. Germline values: CDR1 SQVTM, CDR2 ANQGSEA. J gave up 5 bases and V 2 bases, and 10 bases lay outside the gene matches. CDR3 size: 15 residues. The DNA of the CDR3 is TGCAGCGTTGAACAATCTAGCGGGCTTTTGGAGACCCAGTACTTC. It codes for CSVEQSSGLLETQYF.

The genes are TRBV2 and TRBJ1-2; TRBD1 agrees at 12 bases. This CDR3 is 15 amino acids long. CDR1 and CDR2 (germline): SNHLY, FYNNEI. The J segment lost 6 bases and the V segment lost 8 bases, leaving 10 bases of the junction unmatched. The DNA for the CDR3 is TGTGCCAGCCACCTCTCCGGGACAGGGGGCGATGGCTACACCTTC. This codes for CASHLSGTGGDGYTF.

The CDR3 here is CASSVSPTENYEQYF. CDR3 nucleotide sequence: TGTGCCAGCAGCGTCTCCCCTACAGAAAACTACGAGCAGTACTTC. The chain couples TRBV9 to TRBJ2-7; D uncertain. Trimming took off 2 bases at V and 3 bases at J, with 15 bases between the two ends. The CDR3 loop spans 15 amino acids. Germline V lookup: CDR1 SGDLS, CDR2 YYNGEE.

The gene calls are TRBV11-1 and TRBJ1-1, with D uncertain. V lost 0 bases and J 1 base, leaving 9 bases between the germline ends. The CDR3 covers 15 residues. Germline V gives CDR1 SGHAT, CDR2 FQDESV (reference sequence). The CDR3 region has the DNA TGTGCCAGCAGCTTAGCGATTCACGGGAACACTGAAGCTTTCTTT. Translation gives CASSLAIHGNTEAFF.

There are a few counts of this clone. J is TRBJ2-3 and V is TRBV6-5; 9 bases match TRBD1. CDR1 and CDR2 (germline): MNHEY, SVGAGI. This CDR3 spans 15 amino acids. V was clipped by 6 bases and J by 0 bases; unmatched bases: 4. CDR3: CASRRGQGSTDTQYF. The CDR3 DNA follows: TGTGCCAGCAGGAGGGGACAGGGAAGCACAGATACGCAGTATTTT.

There are a few counts of this clone. The V and J genes are TRBV19 and TRBJ2-1; D is ambiguous. With 3 bases removed from V and 11 bases from J, the gap between germline ends came to 8 bases. The germline CDR1 and CDR2 sequences are LNHDA and SQIVND (reference sequence). This CDR3 spans 11 amino acids. The CDR3 sequence is CASSIRAQQFF. CDR3 coding DNA: TGTGCCAGTAGTATTAGAGCACAGCAGTTCTTC.

This clone was picked up a small number of times. Written as DNA, the CDR3 is TGTGCCAGCAGTCAGACAGCTGGCTACACCTTC. This translates into CASSQTAGYTF. The chain recombines TRBV6-6 with TRBJ1-2; perhaps TRBD1 as D (5 bases). The CDR3 loop spans 11 amino acids. V was pared by 5 bases and J by 7 bases, with 8 bases between. Germline CDR1 reads MNHNY; CDR2 reads SVGAGI (reference sequence).

This rearrangement joins TRBV6-6 to TRBJ2-1; 8 bases are a match to TRBD1. V dropped 9 bases and J dropped 0; count of bases not matched to a gene: 10. Germline loops: CDR1 MNHNY, CDR2 SVGAGI (reference sequence). This CDR3 has 16 residues. The CDR3 reads CASFATGTGSYNEQFF. The CDR3 DNA follows: TGTGCCAGTTTCGCTACGGGGACAGGCTCCTACAATGAGCAGTTCTTC.

V usage is TRBV7-2 and J usage is TRBJ1-3; D call uncertain. Between the trimmed V and J ends, which lost 2 bases and 0 bases, there was a span of 11 bases. CDR3 length equals 16 residues. Germline lookup yields CDR1 SGHTA and CDR2 FQGNSA. CDR3 sequence (DNA): TGTGCCAGCAGCTTACGGTCCTCTATCTCTGGAAACACCATATATTTT. This sequence encodes CASSLRSSISGNTIYF.

The V and J genes are TRBV21-1 and TRBJ2-3; TRBD2, the table's D call, was not compared with the DNA. TRBV21-1 is assigned pseudogene status. This CDR3 contains 18 residues. CDR3 in DNA: TGTGCCAGCAGCAAAGCCTCCGGGGGGCTTAAGTTAGAAGATACGCAGTATTTT. This sequence encodes CASSKASGGLKLEDTQYF.